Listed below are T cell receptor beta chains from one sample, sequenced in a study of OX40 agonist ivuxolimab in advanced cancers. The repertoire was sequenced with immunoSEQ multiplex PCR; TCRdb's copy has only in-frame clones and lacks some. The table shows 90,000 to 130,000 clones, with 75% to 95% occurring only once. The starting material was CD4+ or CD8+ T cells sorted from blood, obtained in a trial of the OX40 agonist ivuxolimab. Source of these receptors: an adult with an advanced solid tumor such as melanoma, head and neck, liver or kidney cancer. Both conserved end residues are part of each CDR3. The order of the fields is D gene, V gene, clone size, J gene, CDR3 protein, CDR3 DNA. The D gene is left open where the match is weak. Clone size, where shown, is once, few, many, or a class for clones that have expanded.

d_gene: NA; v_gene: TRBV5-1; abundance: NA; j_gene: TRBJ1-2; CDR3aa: CASSLGGKDYGYTF; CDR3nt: TGCGCCAGCAGCTTGGGGGGGAAAGACTATGGCTACACCTTC
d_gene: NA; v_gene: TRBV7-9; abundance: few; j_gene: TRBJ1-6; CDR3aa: CASGINSPLHF; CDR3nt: TGTGCCAGCGGAATAAATTCACCCCTCCACTTT
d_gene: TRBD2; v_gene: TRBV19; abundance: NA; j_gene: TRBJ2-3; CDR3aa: CASSKGTSGTTDTQYF; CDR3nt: TGTGCCAGTAGTAAGGGGACTAGCGGGACCACAGATACGCAGTATTTT
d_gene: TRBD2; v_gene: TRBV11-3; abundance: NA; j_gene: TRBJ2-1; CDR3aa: CASSLAGGNEQFF; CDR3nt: TGTGCCAGCAGCTTGGCGGGAGGCAATGAGCAGTTCTTC
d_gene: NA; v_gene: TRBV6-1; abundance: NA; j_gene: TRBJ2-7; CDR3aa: CASREGQPYEQYF; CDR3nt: TGTGCCAGCAGAGAGGGACAACCCTACGAGCAGTACTTC
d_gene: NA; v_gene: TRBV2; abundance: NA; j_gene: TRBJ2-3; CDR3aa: CASSQGTDTQYF; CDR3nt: TGTGCCAGCAGCCAGGGCACAGATACGCAGTATTTT
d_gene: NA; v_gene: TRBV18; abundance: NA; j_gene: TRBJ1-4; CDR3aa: CASSPRVATNEKLFF; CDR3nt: TGTGCCAGCTCACCACGGGTTGCAACTAATGAAAAACTGTTTTTT
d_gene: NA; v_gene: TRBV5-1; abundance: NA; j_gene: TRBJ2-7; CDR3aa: CASSLIAGTSSYEQYF; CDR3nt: TGCGCCAGCAGCTTAATAGCCGGGACCAGCTCCTACGAGCAGTACTTC
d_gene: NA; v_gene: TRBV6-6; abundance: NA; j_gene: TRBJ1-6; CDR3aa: CASTIGADSPLHF; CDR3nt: TGTGCCAGCACAATTGGGGCAGATTCCCCCCTCCACTTT
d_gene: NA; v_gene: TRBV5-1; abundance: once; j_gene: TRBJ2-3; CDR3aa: CASSTLPGAGTDTQYF; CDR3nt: TGCGCTAGCAGCACGCTTCCAGGGGCGGGAACAGATACGCAGTATTTT
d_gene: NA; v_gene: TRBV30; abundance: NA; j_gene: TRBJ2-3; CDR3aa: CAWTVPLGRTQYF; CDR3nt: TGTGCCTGGACCGTACCTCTCGGGCGGACGCAGTATTTT
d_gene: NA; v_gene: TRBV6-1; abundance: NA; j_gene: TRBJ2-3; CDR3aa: CASSEDLSVSAWDTQYF; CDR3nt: TGTGCCAGCAGTGAAGACCTTAGCGTCTCGGCCTGGGATACGCAGTATTTT
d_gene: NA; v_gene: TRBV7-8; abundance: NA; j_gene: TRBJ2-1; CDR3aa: CASSQDEQRNNEQFF; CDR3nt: TGTGCCAGCAGCCAGGACGAGCAACGAAACAATGAGCAGTTCTTC
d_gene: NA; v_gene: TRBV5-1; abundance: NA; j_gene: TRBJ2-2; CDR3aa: CASSLRLGRQNTGELFF; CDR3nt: TGCGCCAGCAGCTTGCGACTAGGACGGCAGAACACCGGGGAGCTGTTTTTT